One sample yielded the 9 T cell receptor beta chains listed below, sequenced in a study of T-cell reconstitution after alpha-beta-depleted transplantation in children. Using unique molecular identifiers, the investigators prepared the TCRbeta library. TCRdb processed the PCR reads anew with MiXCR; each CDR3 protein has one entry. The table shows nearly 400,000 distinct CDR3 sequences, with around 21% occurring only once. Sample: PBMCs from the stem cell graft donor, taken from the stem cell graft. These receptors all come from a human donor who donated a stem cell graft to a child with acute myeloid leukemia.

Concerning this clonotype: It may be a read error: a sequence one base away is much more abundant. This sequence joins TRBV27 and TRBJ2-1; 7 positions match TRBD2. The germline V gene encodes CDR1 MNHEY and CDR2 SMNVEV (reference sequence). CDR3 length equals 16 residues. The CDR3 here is CASSLSEGTNYSEQFF. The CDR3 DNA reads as TGTGCCAGCAGTTTAAGTGAAGGGACTAACTACAGTGAGCAGTTCTTC.

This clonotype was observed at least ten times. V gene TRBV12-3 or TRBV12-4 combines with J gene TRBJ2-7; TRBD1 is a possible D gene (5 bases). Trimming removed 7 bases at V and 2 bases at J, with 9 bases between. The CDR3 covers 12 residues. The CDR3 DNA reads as TGTGCCAGCACCCAGGGTACCTACGAGCAGTACTTC. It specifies CASTQGTYEQYF.

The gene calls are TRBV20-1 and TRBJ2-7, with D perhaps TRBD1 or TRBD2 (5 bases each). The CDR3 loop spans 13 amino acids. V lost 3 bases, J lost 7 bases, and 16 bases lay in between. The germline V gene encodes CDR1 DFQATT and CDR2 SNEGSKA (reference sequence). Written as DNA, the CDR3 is TGCAGTGCTAGCTCGGGGCCCCTGCCAGAGCAGTACTTC. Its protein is CSASSGPLPEQYF.

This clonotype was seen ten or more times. CDR3 in DNA: TGCGCCAGCAGCTTCGCCAGCTATGGCTACACCTTC. Translated, it gives CASSFASYGYTF. The chain joins TRBV5-1 to TRBJ1-2; D call uncertain. Germline V CDR1 and CDR2: SGHRS, YFSETQ. This CDR3 spans 12 amino acids. Trimming pared 2 bases from V and 4 bases from J, leaving 6 bases between.

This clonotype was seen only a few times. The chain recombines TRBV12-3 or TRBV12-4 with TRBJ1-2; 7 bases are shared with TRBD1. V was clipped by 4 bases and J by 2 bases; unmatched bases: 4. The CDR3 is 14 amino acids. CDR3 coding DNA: TGTGCCAGCAGTTCCCAGGGGGGCAACTATGGCTACACCTTC. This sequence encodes CASSSQGGNYGYTF.

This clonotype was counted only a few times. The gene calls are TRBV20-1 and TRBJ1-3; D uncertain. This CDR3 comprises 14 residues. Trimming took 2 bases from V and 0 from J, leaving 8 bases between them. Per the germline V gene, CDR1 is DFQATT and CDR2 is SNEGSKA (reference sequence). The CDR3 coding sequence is TGCAGTGCTAGAATTTCGGACTCTGGAAACACCATATATTTT. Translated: CSARISDSGNTIYF.

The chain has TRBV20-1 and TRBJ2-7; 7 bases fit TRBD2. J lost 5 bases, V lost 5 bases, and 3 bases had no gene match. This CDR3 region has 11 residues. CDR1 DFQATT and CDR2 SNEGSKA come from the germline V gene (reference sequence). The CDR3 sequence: CSARGLDEQYF. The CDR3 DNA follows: TGCAGTGCTCGAGGACTAGACGAGCAGTACTTC.

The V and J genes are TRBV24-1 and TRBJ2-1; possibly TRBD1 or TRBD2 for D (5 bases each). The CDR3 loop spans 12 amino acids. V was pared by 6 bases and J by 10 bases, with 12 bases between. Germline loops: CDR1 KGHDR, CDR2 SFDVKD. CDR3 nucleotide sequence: TGTGCCACCAGTCCCGCAGGGAGCGAGCAGTTCTTC. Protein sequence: CATSPAGSEQFF.

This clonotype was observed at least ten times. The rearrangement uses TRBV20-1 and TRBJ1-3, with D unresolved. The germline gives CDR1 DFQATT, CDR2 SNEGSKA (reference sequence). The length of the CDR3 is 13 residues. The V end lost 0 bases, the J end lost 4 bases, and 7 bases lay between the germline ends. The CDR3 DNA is TGCAGTGCTAGAGATCAACCGGGAAACACCATATATTTT. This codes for CSARDQPGNTIYF.